This is a list of T cell receptor beta chains from one sample in a study of T-cell reconstitution after alpha-beta-depleted transplantation in children. TCRdb reprocessed the PCR reads with MiXCR, giving one entry per CDR3 protein. The sample yields some 500,000 distinct CDR3 sequences, around 20% seen once. The starting material was PBMCs from the stem cell graft donor, obtained from the stem cell graft. The source is a human donor who donated a stem cell graft to a child with acute lymphoblastic leukemia. Both conserved end residues are part of each CDR3. D genes are given only for firm matches. Only part of the rows carry a size: once, few, many, or a class if the clone is expanded.

d_call: TRBD1
clone_size: .
v_call: TRBV29-1
cdr3_aa: CSVESGTGSGYTF

d_call: TRBD2
clone_size: .
v_call: TRBV27
cdr3_aa: CASSRPGLDQFF

d_call: TRBD2
clone_size: .
v_call: TRBV25-1
cdr3_aa: CASSEPWTSGSQGTGELFF

d_call: TRBD1
clone_size: .
v_call: TRBV20-1
cdr3_aa: CSAYSSGTGAEAFF

d_call: .
clone_size: few
v_call: TRBV7-9
cdr3_aa: CASSFERQQGETQYF

d_call: TRBD2
clone_size: many
v_call: TRBV7-9
cdr3_aa: CASSLNAGGNNEQFF

d_call: TRBD2
clone_size: .
v_call: TRBV3-1
cdr3_aa: CASSQGRASGLEETQYF

d_call: .
clone_size: few
v_call: TRBV20-1
cdr3_aa: CSARWVTEAFF

d_call: .
clone_size: many
v_call: TRBV5-1
cdr3_aa: CASSLLDSSYEQYF

d_call: TRBD2
clone_size: .
v_call: TRBV7-6
cdr3_aa: CASSLAAPTSGRAGQFF

d_call: TRBD1
clone_size: .
v_call: TRBV5-6
cdr3_aa: CASRGTGNTDTQYF

d_call: .
clone_size: few
v_call: TRBV6-2/TRBV6-3
cdr3_aa: CASSLAPGSPNTEAFF

d_call: .
clone_size: .
v_call: TRBV5-5
cdr3_aa: CASSLQRQVVGYTF

d_call: .
clone_size: .
v_call: TRBV3-1
cdr3_aa: CASRQGPTHEQYF

d_call: TRBD2
clone_size: few
v_call: TRBV20-1
cdr3_aa: CSAAGTINTGELFF

d_call: .
clone_size: .
v_call: TRBV20-1
cdr3_aa: CSAKDLETQYF

d_call: TRBD1
clone_size: many
v_call: TRBV6-1
cdr3_aa: CASRSNDNPGQVGGFF

d_call: .
clone_size: few
v_call: TRBV5-1
cdr3_aa: CASSLGRGVNGNTIYF

d_call: TRBD1
clone_size: .
v_call: TRBV30
cdr3_aa: CAWITLDRDYNEQFF

d_call: .
clone_size: .
v_call: TRBV6-6
cdr3_aa: CASAGGPQETQYF

d_call: TRBD1
clone_size: few
v_call: TRBV5-1
cdr3_aa: CASSSNRGPSYEQYF

d_call: TRBD2
clone_size: .
v_call: TRBV28
cdr3_aa: CASRGTSGSDTQYF

d_call: TRBD2
clone_size: .
v_call: TRBV7-2
cdr3_aa: CASSLALAGSLPPDYNEQFF

d_call: .
clone_size: .
v_call: TRBV29-1
cdr3_aa: CSVVGDNYGYTF

d_call: .
clone_size: many
v_call: TRBV20-1
cdr3_aa: CSGRTPNTEAFF

d_call: .
clone_size: .
v_call: TRBV9
cdr3_aa: CASSVGQRSYEQYF

d_call: .
clone_size: few
v_call: TRBV27
cdr3_aa: CASSRQGWNSEQYF

d_call: .
clone_size: .
v_call: TRBV20-1
cdr3_aa: CSARTYPNSYNEQFF

d_call: TRBD1
clone_size: few
v_call: TRBV10-3
cdr3_aa: CAISAGTGGNQPQHF

d_call: .
clone_size: few
v_call: TRBV5-1
cdr3_aa: CASSLGDIESQPQHF

d_call: .
clone_size: .
v_call: TRBV6-2/TRBV6-3
cdr3_aa: CASSLAEPGEEKLFF

d_call: .
clone_size: .
v_call: TRBV6-5
cdr3_aa: CASSYSIGNTGNTIYF

d_call: .
clone_size: .
v_call: TRBV15
cdr3_aa: CATSRAYAAQYF

d_call: .
clone_size: .
v_call: TRBV5-1
cdr3_aa: CASSSSLGAEQFF

d_call: .
clone_size: .
v_call: TRBV20-1
cdr3_aa: CSAREDPGTQYF

d_call: TRBD1
clone_size: few
v_call: TRBV7-3
cdr3_aa: CASSPLRGEKLFF

d_call: .
clone_size: .
v_call: TRBV11-2
cdr3_aa: CASSPTGSEAFF

d_call: TRBD2
clone_size: few
v_call: TRBV20-1
cdr3_aa: CSANKLGSGSSPADTQYF

d_call: .
clone_size: few
v_call: TRBV14
cdr3_aa: CASSQAWEVFF

d_call: .
clone_size: .
v_call: TRBV7-9
cdr3_aa: CASSPRQTANTEAFF

d_call: .
clone_size: .
v_call: TRBV6-5
cdr3_aa: CASSYTLGFVPYEQYF